This TCR beta chain is from a study of cytomegalovirus exposure and HLA in healthy donors. Trimming took 2 bases from V and 9 from J, leaving 20 bases between them. Germline CDR1 is SGHVS and CDR2 is FQNEAQ. This CDR3 is 15 amino acids long. This clone has more than one count but fewer than ten. The antigen is unknown. Use of 60 Vbeta and 13 Jbeta primers characterized the PCR. This table comes from immunoSEQ multiplex PCR, and its TCRdb copy is limited to in-frame clones, with some not included. The sample has a few hundred thousand clones, 60% to 80% seen once; the top ten hold 1.8%. Study-wide results and limits: In a later analysis, compared with equally common non-associated chains, HLA-associated beta chains were more expanded. Later work found most CMV-associated TCR beta chains apparently HLA-restricted. Because they were indistinguishable, some V segments, including TRBV6-2 and TRBV6-3, were excluded.

This sequence was found in a woman aged 25 to 39 in good health and CMV-seronegative. The sequenced sample was PBMCs. This sequence joins TRBV7-8 and TRBJ2-7; D is possibly TRBD1 (6 bases). CDR3 residues: CASSLQGQSFLSQYF. The CDR3 nucleotides are TGTGCCAGCAGCTTACAAGGACAGTCCTTTTTATCGCAGTACTTC.